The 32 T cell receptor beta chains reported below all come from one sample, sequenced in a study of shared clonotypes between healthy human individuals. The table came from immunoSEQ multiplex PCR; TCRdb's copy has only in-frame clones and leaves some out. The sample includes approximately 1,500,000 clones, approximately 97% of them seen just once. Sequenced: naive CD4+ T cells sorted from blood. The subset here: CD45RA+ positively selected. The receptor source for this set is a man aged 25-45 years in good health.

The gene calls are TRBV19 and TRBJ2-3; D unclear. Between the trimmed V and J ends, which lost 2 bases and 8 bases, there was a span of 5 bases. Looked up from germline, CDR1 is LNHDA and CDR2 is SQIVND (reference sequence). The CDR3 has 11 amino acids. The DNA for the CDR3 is TGTGCCAGTAGTATAATGGGTACGCAGTATTTT. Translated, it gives CASSIMGTQYF.

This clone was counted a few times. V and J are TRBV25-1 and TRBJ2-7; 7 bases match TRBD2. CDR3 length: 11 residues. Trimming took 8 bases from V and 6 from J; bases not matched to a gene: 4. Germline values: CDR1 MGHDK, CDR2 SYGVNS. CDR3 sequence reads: CASERGVEQYF. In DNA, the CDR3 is TGTGCCAGCGAGCGGGGTGTCGAGCAGTACTTC.

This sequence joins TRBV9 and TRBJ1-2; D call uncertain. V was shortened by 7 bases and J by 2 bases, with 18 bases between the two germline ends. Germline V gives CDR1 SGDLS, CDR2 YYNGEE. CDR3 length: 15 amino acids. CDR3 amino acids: CASQKTATGNYGYTF. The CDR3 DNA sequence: TGTGCCAGCCAAAAGACTGCGACGGGGAACTATGGCTACACCTTC.

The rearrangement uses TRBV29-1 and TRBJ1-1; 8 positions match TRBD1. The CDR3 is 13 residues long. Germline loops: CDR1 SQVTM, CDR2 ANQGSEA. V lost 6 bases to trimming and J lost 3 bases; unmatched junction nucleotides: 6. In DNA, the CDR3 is TGCAGCGTAGATGGACAGGGACACACTGAAGCTTTCTTT. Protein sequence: CSVDGQGHTEAFF.

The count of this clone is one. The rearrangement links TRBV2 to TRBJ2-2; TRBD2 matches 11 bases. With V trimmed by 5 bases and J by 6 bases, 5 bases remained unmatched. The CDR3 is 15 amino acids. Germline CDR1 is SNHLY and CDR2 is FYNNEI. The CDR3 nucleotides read TGTGCCAGCAGTATAGCGGGAGGGCCTTCCGGGGAGCTGTTTTTT. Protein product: CASSIAGGPSGELFF.

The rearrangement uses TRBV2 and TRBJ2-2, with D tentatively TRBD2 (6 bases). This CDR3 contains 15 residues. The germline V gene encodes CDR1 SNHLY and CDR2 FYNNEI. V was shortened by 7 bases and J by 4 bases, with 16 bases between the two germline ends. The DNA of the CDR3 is TGTGCCAGCAAGGACGGGAGTGGTGGCACCGGGGAGCTGTTTTTT. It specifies CASKDGSGGTGELFF.

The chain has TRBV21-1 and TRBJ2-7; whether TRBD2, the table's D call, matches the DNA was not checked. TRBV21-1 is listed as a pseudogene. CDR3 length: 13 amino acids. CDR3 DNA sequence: TGTGCCAGCAGCACCGGTTTCTCCTACGAGCAGTACTTC. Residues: CASSTGFSYEQYF.

As DNA, the CDR3 is TGTGCCAGCTCTGGGGCCGGGGAGCTGTTTTTT. Its protein product is CASSGAGELFF. This chain uses TRBV18 with TRBJ2-2; no firm D call. V shed 6 bases and J shed 6 bases, with 5 bases lying between them. Germline values: CDR1 KGHSH, CDR2 LQKENI. This CDR3 is built from 11 residues. The full variable domain, rest sourced from reference TRBV18 and TRBJ2-2, is NAGVMQNPRHLVRRRGQEARLRCSPMKGHSHVYWYRQLPEEGLKFMVYLQKENIIDESGMPKERFSAEFPKEGPSILRIQQVVRGDSAAYFCASSGAGELFFGEGSRLTVL.

The chain's CDR3 is CASKGLAGGNQFF. The CDR3 region has the DNA TGTGCCAGCAAGGGACTAGCGGGAGGAAATCAGTTCTTC. This chain connects TRBV25-1 to TRBJ2-1, with 15 positions matching TRBD2. CDR1 and CDR2 (germline): MGHDK, SYGVNS. The CDR3 has 13 amino acids. Losses at the gene ends were 7 bases for V and 13 bases for J; bases not matched to a gene: 5.

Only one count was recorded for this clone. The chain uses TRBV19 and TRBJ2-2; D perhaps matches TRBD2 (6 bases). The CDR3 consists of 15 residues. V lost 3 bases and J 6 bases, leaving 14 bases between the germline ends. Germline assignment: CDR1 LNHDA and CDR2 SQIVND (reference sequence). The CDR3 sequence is CASSMRPWRAGELFF. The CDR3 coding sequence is TGTGCCAGTAGTATGAGGCCCTGGAGGGCCGGGGAGCTGTTTTTT.

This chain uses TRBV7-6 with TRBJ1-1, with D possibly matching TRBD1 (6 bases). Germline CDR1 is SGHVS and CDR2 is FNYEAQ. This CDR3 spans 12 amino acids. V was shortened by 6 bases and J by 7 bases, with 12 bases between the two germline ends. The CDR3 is CASRRQEGEAFF. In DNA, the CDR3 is TGTGCCAGCAGGAGACAGGAGGGTGAAGCTTTCTTT.

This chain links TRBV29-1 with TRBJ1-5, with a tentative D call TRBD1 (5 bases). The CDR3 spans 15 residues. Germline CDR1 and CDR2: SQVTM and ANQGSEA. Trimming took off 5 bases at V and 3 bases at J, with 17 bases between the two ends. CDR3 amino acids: CSVSLAVGANQPQHF. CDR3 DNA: TGCAGCGTTTCCCTGGCAGTAGGGGCCAATCAGCCCCAGCATTTT.

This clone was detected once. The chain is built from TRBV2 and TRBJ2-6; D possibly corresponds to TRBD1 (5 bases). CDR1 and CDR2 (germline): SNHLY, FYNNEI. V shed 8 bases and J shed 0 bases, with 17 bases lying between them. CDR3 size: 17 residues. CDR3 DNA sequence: TGTGCCAGCCGCGCCCGACAGTCAACCTCTGGGGCCAACGTCCTGACTTTC. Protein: CASRARQSTSGANVLTF.

The CDR3 region is CASSLPPAPKDEQFF. DNA for the CDR3: TGTGCCAGCAGCTTACCACCCGCACCGAAGGATGAGCAGTTCTTC. This chain links TRBV11-2 with TRBJ2-1; no clear D gene. CDR1 and CDR2 from the germline V gene are SGHAT and FQNNGV. Trimming took 2 bases from V and 8 from J, leaving 16 bases between them. The CDR3 totals 15 residues.

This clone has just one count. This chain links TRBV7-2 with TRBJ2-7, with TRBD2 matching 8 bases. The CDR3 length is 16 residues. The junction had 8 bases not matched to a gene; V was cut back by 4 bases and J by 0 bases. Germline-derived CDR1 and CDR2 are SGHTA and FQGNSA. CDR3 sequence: CASSSRTSRSSYEQYF. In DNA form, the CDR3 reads TGTGCCAGCAGCTCACGGACTAGCCGAAGCTCCTACGAGCAGTACTTC.

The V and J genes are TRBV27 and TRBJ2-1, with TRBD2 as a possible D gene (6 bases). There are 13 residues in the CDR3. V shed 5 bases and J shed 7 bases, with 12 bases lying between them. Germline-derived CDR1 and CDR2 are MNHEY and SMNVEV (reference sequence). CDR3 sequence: CASSRGLPNEQFF. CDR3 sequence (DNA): TGTGCCAGCAGTAGGGGACTCCCGAATGAGCAGTTCTTC.

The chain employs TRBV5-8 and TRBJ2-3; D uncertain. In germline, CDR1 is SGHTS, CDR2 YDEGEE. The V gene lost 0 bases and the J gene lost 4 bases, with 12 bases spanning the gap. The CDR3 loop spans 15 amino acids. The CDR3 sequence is CASSLAKYLPDTQYF. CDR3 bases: TGTGCCAGCAGCTTGGCCAAGTATTTGCCAGATACGCAGTATTTT.

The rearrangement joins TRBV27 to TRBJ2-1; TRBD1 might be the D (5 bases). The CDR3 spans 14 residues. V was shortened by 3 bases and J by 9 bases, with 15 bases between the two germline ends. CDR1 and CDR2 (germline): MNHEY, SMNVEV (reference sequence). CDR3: CASSLPSQECEQFF. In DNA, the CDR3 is TGTGCCAGCAGTTTGCCATCACAGGAATGTGAGCAGTTCTTC.

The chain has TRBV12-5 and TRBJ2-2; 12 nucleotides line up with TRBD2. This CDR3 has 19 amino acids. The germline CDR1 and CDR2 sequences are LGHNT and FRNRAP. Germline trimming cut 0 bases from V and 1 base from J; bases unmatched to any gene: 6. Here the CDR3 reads CASGLVRLAGGRNTGELFF. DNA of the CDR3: TGTGCTAGTGGTTTGGTTCGTCTAGCGGGAGGGCGGAACACCGGGGAGCTGTTTTTT.

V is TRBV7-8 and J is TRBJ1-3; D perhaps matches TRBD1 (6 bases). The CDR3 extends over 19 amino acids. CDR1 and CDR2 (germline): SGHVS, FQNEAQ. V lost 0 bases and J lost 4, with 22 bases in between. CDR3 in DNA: TGTGCCAGCAGCTTAGCACCAACTTCCGGGGGGGCCTCAGGAAACACCATATATTTT. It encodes CASSLAPTSGGASGNTIYF.

CDR3 residues: CASSPLEELGWNTEAFF. In DNA form, the CDR3 reads TGTGCCAGCTCACCACTCGAGGAACTCGGGTGGAACACTGAAGCTTTCTTT. The rearrangement links TRBV18 to TRBJ1-1; the D is unclear. V was pared by 1 base and J by 1 base, with 16 bases between. The CDR3 runs to 17 residues. Looked up from germline, CDR1 is KGHSH and CDR2 is LQKENI. Full variable domain (rest looked up from reference TRBV18 and TRBJ1-1): NAGVMQNPRHLVRRRGQEARLRCSPMKGHSHVYWYRQLPEEGLKFMVYLQKENIIDESGMPKERFSAEFPKEGPSILRIQQVVRGDSAAYFCASSPLEELGWNTEAFFGQGTRLTVV.

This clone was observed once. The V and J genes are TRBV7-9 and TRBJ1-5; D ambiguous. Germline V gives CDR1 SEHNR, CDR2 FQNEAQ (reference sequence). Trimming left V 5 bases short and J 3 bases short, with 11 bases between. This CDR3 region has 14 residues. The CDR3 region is CASSQVGNNQPQHF. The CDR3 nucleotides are TGTGCCAGCAGCCAGGTTGGCAACAATCAGCCCCAGCATTTT.

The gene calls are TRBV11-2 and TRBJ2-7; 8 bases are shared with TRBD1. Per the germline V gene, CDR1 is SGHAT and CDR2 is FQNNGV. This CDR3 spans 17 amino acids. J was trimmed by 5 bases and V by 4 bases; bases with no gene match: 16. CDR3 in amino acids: CASSSPIPTGDLNEQYF. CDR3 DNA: TGTGCCAGCAGCTCCCCGATTCCGACAGGGGATCTCAACGAGCAGTACTTC.

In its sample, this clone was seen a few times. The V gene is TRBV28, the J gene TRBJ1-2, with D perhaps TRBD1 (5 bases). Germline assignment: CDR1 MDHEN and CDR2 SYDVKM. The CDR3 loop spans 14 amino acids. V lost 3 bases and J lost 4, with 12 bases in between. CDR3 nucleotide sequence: TGTGCCAGCAGTTTGCCCAGGGTGAGCTATGGCTACACCTTC. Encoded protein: CASSLPRVSYGYTF.

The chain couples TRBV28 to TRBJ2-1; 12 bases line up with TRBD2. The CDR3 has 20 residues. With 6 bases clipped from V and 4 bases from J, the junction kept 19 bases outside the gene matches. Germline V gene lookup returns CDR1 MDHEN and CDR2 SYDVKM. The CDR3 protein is CASSPVQRGLAGIRYNEQFF. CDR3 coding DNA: TGTGCCAGCAGCCCAGTTCAAAGAGGACTAGCGGGAATACGGTACAATGAGCAGTTCTTC.

The CDR3 reads CASSLVDTEGEQYF. The CDR3 bases are TGCGCCAGCAGCTTGGTAGACACGGAGGGCGAGCAGTACTTC. The V gene is TRBV5-1, the J gene TRBJ2-7; a possible D gene is TRBD2 (6 bases). This CDR3 has 14 amino acids. Trimming cost V 0 bases and J 6 bases, with 13 bases left between them. In germline, CDR1 is SGHRS, CDR2 YFSETQ.

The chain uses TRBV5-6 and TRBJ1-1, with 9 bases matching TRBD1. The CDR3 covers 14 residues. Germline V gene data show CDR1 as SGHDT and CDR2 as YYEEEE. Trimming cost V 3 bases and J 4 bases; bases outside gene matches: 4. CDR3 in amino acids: CASSWGQGSTEAFF. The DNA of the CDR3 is TGTGCCAGCAGCTGGGGACAGGGAAGCACTGAAGCTTTCTTT.

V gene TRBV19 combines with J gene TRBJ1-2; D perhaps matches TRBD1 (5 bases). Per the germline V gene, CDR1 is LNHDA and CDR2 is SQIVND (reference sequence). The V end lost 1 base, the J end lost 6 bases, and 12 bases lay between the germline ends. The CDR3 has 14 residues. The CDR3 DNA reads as TGTGCCAGTAGTATAGCTCTCTCGACAGATGGCTACACCTTC. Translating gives CASSIALSTDGYTF.

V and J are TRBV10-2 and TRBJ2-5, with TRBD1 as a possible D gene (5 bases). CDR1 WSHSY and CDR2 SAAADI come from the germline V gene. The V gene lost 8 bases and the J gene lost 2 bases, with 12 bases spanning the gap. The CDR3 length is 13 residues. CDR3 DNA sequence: TGCGCCAGCCTCCGAGACAGACAAGAGACCCAGTACTTC. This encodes CASLRDRQETQYF.

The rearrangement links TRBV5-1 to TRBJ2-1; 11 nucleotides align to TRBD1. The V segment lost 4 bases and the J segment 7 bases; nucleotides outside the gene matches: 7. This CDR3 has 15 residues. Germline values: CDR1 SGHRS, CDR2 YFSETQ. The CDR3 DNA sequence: TGCGCCAGCAGCCTTAGGACAGGGGGCGGAAATGAGCAGTTCTTC. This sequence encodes CASSLRTGGGNEQFF.

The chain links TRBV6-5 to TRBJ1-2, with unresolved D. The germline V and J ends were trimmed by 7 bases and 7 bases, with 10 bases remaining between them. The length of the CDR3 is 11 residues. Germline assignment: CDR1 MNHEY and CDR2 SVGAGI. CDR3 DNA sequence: TGTGCCAGCACCAACAAATTTGGCTACACCTTC. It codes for CASTNKFGYTF.

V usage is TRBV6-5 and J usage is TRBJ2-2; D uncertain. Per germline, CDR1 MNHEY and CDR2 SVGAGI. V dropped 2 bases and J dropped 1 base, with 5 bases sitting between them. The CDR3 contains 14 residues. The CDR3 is CASSYSMNTGELFF. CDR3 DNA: TGTGCCAGCAGTTACAGCATGAACACCGGGGAGCTGTTTTTT.